A single sample gave rise to the 9 T cell receptor beta chains below, sequenced in a study of cytomegalovirus exposure and HLA in healthy donors. 13 Jbeta primers and 60 Vbeta primers were used for the PCR. Assay used: immunoSEQ multiplex PCR; TCRdb lists only in-frame clones, some missing. Among 150,000 to 200,000 clones, 75% to 80% were seen once, and the ten largest hold 6%. Sample: PBMCs. These receptors were collected from a woman aged 25-40 years in good health and CMV-seropositive.

V is TRBV9 and J is TRBJ1-1; possible D gene TRBD1, 6 bases. The CDR3 sequence is 15 residues long. Germline values: CDR1 SGDLS, CDR2 YYNGEE. V was shortened by 4 bases and J by 1 base, with 14 bases between the two germline ends. The CDR3 sequence is CASSPRTVANTEAFF. CDR3 coding DNA: TGTGCCAGCAGCCCAAGGACAGTGGCGAACACTGAAGCTTTCTTT.

The rearrangement joins TRBV5-1 to TRBJ2-1, with a tentative D call TRBD2 (6 bases). CDR3 size: 15 residues. The V and J ends lost 6 bases and 5 bases respectively, with 18 bases between them. CDR1 SGHRS and CDR2 YFSETQ come from the germline V gene. CDR3 sequence reads: CASNIYASVDNEQFF. CDR3 sequence (DNA): TGCGCCAGCAACATCTACGCTAGCGTCGACAATGAGCAGTTCTTC.

For this clone: One junction end disagrees with the germline gene, perhaps due to a read error. Other nucleotide sequences in the sample specify the same CDR3. The chain recombines TRBV7-9 with TRBJ1-5, with TRBD1 matching 7 bases. The germline V gene encodes CDR1 SEHNR and CDR2 FQNEAQ (reference sequence). CDR3 size: 13 residues. The CDR3 protein is CASSLEGAQPQHF. The CDR3, as DNA: TGTGCCAGCAGCTTAGAGGGGGCACAGCCTCAGCATTTT.

This clone was observed a few times. The rearrangement links TRBV12-5 to TRBJ2-1; D is perhaps TRBD2 (5 bases). CDR3 length: 12 amino acids. V lost 3 bases and J lost 5, with 5 bases in between. The germline V gene has CDR1 LGHNT and CDR2 FRNRAP. DNA for the CDR3: TGTGCTAGTGGTTTCGGGAACAATGAGCAGTTCTTC. Protein product: CASGFGNNEQFF.

J is TRBJ1-5 and V is TRBV7-6; D is undetermined. Trimming stripped 5 bases from V and 9 bases from J, with 14 bases between. This CDR3 has 13 residues. The germline gives CDR1 SGHVS, CDR2 FNYEAQ. The CDR3 DNA sequence: TGTGCCAGCAGCCCGGTAAAGGAGGCGCCCCAGCATTTT. Translating it yields CASSPVKEAPQHF.

The rearrangement joins TRBV27 to TRBJ1-5; weak D call: TRBD1 (6 bases). Trimming left V 4 bases short and J 2 bases short, with 15 bases between. Per germline, CDR1 MNHEY and CDR2 SMNVEV (reference sequence). The CDR3 runs to 16 residues. The CDR3: CASSWQGKGGNQPQHF. The CDR3, as DNA: TGTGCCAGCAGTTGGCAGGGGAAGGGCGGCAATCAGCCCCAGCATTTT.

This clone was found a few times. The gene calls are TRBV19 and TRBJ2-5; 9 bases agree with TRBD1. Germline V lookup: CDR1 LNHDA, CDR2 SQIVND (reference sequence). V lost 3 bases to trimming and J lost 5 bases; unmatched junction nucleotides: 13. This CDR3 is built from 17 residues. Here the CDR3 DNA reads TGTGCCAGTAGTATCGAATCCGGACAGGGGATTAGGGAGACCCAGTACTTC. Amino acid sequence: CASSIESGQGIRETQYF.

This clone was recorded only once. The chain has TRBV4-2 and TRBJ1-1; unclear D gene. The CDR3 length is 15 residues. CDR1 and CDR2 (germline): LGHNA, YNFKEQ. Trimming shortened V by 1 base and J by 1 base, and 10 bases separated the two germline ends. CDR3 in amino acids: CASSQGVAGNTEAFF. Here the CDR3 DNA reads TGTGCCAGCAGCCAAGGTGTAGCGGGGAACACTGAAGCTTTCTTT.

The chain employs TRBV11-2 and TRBJ1-2, with D possibly TRBD1 on 6 matching bases. V was cut by 5 bases and J by 6 bases, with 25 bases left in between. This CDR3 has 17 residues. In germline, CDR1 is SGHAT, CDR2 FQNNGV. The chain's CDR3 is CASSALRDKFGVNGYTF. The CDR3 coding sequence is TGTGCCAGCAGCGCCCTCCGGGACAAATTTGGGGTTAATGGCTACACCTTC.